The clone carrying this T cell receptor (beta chain) was seen more than once but under ten times. This sample is drawn from a study of cytomegalovirus exposure and HLA in healthy donors. The PCR had 60 Vbeta and 13 Jbeta primers. Some clones are missing from TCRdb's copy, which holds only in-frame ones; the method was immunoSEQ multiplex PCR. The profile shows 120,000 to 150,000 clones, about two thirds of them singletons. The CDR3 covers 12 residues. Trimming took off 0 bases at V and 8 bases at J, with 8 bases between the two ends. Looked up from germline, CDR1 is SGHRS and CDR2 is YFSETQ. Material: PBMCs. The origin of this receptor is a man aged 35 to 55 in good health and CMV-seronegative. The chain uses TRBV5-1 and TRBJ1-1; D perhaps matches TRBD1 (5 bases). CDR3 DNA sequence: TGCGCCAGCAGCTTGGGGCAGGGAGAAGCTTTCTTT. Its translation: CASSLGQGEAFF.